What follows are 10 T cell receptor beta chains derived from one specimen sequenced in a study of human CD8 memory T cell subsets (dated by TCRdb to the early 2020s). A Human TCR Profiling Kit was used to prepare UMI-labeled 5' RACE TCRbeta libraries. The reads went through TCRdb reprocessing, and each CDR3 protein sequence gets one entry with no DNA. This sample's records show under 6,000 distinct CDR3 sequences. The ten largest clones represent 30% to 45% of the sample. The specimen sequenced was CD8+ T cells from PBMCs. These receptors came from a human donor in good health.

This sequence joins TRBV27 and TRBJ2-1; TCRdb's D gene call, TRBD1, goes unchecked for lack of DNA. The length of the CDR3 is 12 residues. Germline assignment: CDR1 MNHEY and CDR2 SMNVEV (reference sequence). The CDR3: CASSLGTNEQFF.

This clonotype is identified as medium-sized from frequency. The CDR3: CASSHDDRIYEQYF. The chain has TRBV3-1 and TRBJ2-7; the D call from TCRdb, TRBD1, cannot be confirmed without DNA. This CDR3 region has 14 residues. Germline V lookup: CDR1 LGHDT, CDR2 YNNKEL (reference sequence).

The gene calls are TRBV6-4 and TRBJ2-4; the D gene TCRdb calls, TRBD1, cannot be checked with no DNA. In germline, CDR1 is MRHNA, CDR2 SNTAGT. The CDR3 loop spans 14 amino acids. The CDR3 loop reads CASSEQGDKNIQYF.

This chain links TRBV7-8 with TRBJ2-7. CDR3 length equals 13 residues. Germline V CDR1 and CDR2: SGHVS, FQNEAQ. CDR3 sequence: CASSLETAYEQYF.

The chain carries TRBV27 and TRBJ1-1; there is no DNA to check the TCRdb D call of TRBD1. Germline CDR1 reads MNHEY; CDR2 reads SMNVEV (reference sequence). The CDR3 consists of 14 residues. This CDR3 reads CASSLAGANTEAFF.

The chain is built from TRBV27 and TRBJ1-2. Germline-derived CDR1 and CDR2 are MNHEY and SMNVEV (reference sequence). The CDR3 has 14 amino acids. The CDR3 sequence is CASSFTVPGYGYTF.

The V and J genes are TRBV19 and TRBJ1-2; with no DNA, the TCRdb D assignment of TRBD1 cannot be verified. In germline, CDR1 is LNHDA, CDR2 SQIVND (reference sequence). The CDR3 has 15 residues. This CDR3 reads CASRTHPQGFYGYTF.

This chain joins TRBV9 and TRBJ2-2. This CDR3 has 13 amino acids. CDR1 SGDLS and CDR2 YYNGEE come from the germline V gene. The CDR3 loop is CASEVRNTGELFF.

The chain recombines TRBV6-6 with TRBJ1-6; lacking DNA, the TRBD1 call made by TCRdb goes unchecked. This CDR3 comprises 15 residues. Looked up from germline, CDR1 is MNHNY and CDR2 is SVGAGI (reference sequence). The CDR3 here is CASSPLESQYSPLHF.

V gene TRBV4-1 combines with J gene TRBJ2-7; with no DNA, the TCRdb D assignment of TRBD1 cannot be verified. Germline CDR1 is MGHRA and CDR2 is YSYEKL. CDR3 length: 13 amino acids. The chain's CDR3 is CASSQDGGNEQYF.